This passage covers 13 T cell receptor beta chains from one sample sequenced in a study of identifying expanded T cells in peripheral blood. Repertoires were generated with immunoSEQ multiplex PCR, while TCRdb's copy carries only in-frame clones and drops some. The table lists approximately 97,000 clones, around 89% of them singletons. Input material: blood. The receptors were sampled from a person between 18 and 75 years old in good health.

The rearrangement joins TRBV7-2 to TRBJ2-7; D gene unclear. CDR1 is SGHTA, CDR2 FQGNSA, per germline. V lost 5 bases and J 3 bases, leaving 11 bases between the germline ends. The CDR3 runs 13 residues. CDR3 DNA sequence: TGTGCCAGCAGCCTAACACGGTACTACGAGCAGTACTTC. This gives the protein CASSLTRYYEQYF.

The genes are TRBV4-3 and TRBJ1-4; tentatively, D is TRBD1 (6 bases). The CDR3 contains 15 residues. Looked up from germline, CDR1 is LGHNA and CDR2 is YSLEER. The V end was cut by 0 bases, the J end by 6 bases, with 11 bases between. The chain's CDR3 is CASSQDLRGDEKLFF. The DNA for the CDR3 is TGCGCCAGCAGCCAAGATTTGAGGGGGGATGAAAAACTGTTTTTT.

Only a few counts were recorded for this clone. The chain uses TRBV4-3 and TRBJ2-7, with TRBD2 identical over 12 bases. Germline CDR1 is LGHNA and CDR2 is YSLEER. This CDR3 comprises 15 residues. V was clipped by 1 base and J by 2 bases; unmatched bases: 0. The CDR3 DNA reads as TGCGCCAGCAGCCAAGGGACTAGCGGGACCTACGAGCAGTACTTC. Translated: CASSQGTSGTYEQYF.

The chain couples TRBV7-2 to TRBJ2-7; D remains unclear. There are 12 residues in the CDR3. V was shortened by 3 bases and J by 5 bases, with 8 bases between the two germline ends. Per germline, CDR1 SGHTA and CDR2 FQGNSA. The CDR3 protein is CASSFGVDEQYF. CDR3 nucleotides: TGTGCCAGCAGCTTTGGGGTTGACGAGCAGTACTTC.

The chain has TRBV7-3 and TRBJ1-1, with 7 bases identical to TRBD1. The CDR3 runs 14 residues. J gave up 6 bases and V 5 bases, and 9 bases lay outside the gene matches. Germline V gives CDR1 SGHTA, CDR2 FQGTGA. The CDR3 nucleotides read TGTGCCAGCAGCCCGGGGACAGCGTATGCTGAAGCTTTCTTT. Translated: CASSPGTAYAEAFF.

V and J are TRBV11-2 and TRBJ2-7; 8 nucleotides match TRBD2. CDR3 size: 17 residues. J gave up 6 bases and V 1 base, and 14 bases lay outside the gene matches. Looked up from germline, CDR1 is SGHAT and CDR2 is FQNNGV. The CDR3 region is CASSLANVGSGALEQYF. CDR3 bases: TGTGCCAGCAGCTTAGCTAATGTAGGTAGCGGGGCTCTCGAGCAGTACTTC.

This chain links TRBV12-1 with TRBJ1-2; the table's D call of TRBD1 was not tested on the DNA. TRBV12-1 is described as a pseudogene. The CDR3 sequence is 16 residues long. CDR3 region: CASSFSGDRDFYGYTF. For the CDR3, the DNA is TGTGCCAGCAGCTTTTCGGGGGACAGGGACTTCTATGGCTACACCTTC.

This chain joins TRBV4-2 and TRBJ2-3; 11 nucleotides line up with TRBD2. Per the germline V gene, CDR1 is LGHNA and CDR2 is YNFKEQ. The V and J ends lost 1 base and 2 bases, in that order; junction bases with no gene match: 5. The CDR3 covers 17 residues. CDR3 region: CASSQGLAGGYTDTQYF. In DNA form, the CDR3 reads TGTGCCAGCAGCCAAGGGCTAGCGGGAGGATACACAGATACGCAGTATTTT.

The chain has TRBV4-3 and TRBJ2-3; TRBD1 might be the D (5 bases). Trimming removed 5 bases from V and 4 bases from J, with 10 bases in between. CDR1 is LGHNA, CDR2 YSLEER, per germline. The CDR3 has 13 amino acids. The CDR3 loop is CASSTRQSDTQYF. The CDR3 nucleotides read TGCGCCAGCAGCACAAGACAGTCAGATACGCAGTATTTT.

The chain links TRBV4-1 to TRBJ2-1; perhaps D is TRBD1 or TRBD2 (6 bases each). The CDR3 contains 16 residues. Per germline, CDR1 MGHRA and CDR2 YSYEKL. Trimming cost V 0 bases and J 6 bases, with 15 bases left between them. CDR3 loop: CASSQEGSGGGNEQFF. CDR3 sequence (DNA): TGCGCCAGCAGCCAAGAGGGAAGCGGAGGGGGCAATGAGCAGTTCTTC.

J is TRBJ1-3 and V is TRBV27; D unclear. The germline gives CDR1 MNHEY, CDR2 SMNVEV (reference sequence). V gave up 5 bases and J gave up 0 bases, with 23 bases separating them. This CDR3 comprises 19 residues. The CDR3 sequence: CASSEWNYSTFPSGNTIYF. Here the CDR3 DNA reads TGTGCCAGCAGTGAATGGAACTATTCAACCTTCCCCTCTGGAAACACCATATATTTT.

This clone has only one observation. The CDR3: CAWRTKQLYGYTF. In DNA form, the CDR3 reads TGTGCCTGGAGGACAAAGCAACTCTATGGCTACACCTTC. The chain uses TRBV30 and TRBJ1-2, with D uncertain. V dropped 3 bases and J dropped 4 bases, with 12 bases sitting between them. Germline CDR1 reads GTSNPN; CDR2 reads SVGIG (reference sequence). The CDR3 covers 13 residues.

This clone came up once. The rearrangement links TRBV2 to TRBJ2-1; D is unresolved. Germline V gene lookup returns CDR1 SNHLY and CDR2 FYNNEI. The CDR3 loop spans 13 amino acids. V lost 1 base to trimming and J lost 9 bases, with 10 bases between them. CDR3 in amino acids: CASSEETLTEQFF. Written as DNA, the CDR3 is TGTGCCAGCAGTGAAGAGACACTGACTGAGCAGTTCTTC.